The T cell receptor beta chain described here comes from a study of blood T cell repertoires in COVID-19. Overall study context: Acute and convalescent COVID-19 specimens originated in the United States, Italy and Spain. Sample material is recorded as cDNA or gDNA derived from T cells, B-cell-depleted T cells, or PBMCs.

V was pared by 4 bases and J by 4 bases, with 12 bases between. The germline V gene encodes CDR1 SGHRS and CDR2 YFSETQ. The CDR3 covers 14 residues. Per the authors' pipeline: Counts of nucleated cells, estimated from reference gene primer amplification, were obtained. Clones were read by immunoSEQ multiplex PCR, and TCRdb kept only the in-frame ones, dropping some. V, J and clone size derive from that table, while D and trimming were established from the DNA sequence. The table shows 180,000 or so clones, with 70% to 90% occurring only once. Sequencing was done on a sample of peripheral blood. The source is a woman in her twenties or thirties with active or convalescent COVID-19. This rearrangement joins TRBV5-1 to TRBJ1-5; a possible D gene is TRBD1 (5 bases). The CDR3 DNA reads TGCGCCAGCAGCCCGGGGACTCTTAATCAGCCCCAGCATTTT. This codes for CASSPGTLNQPQHF. The variable domain in full, with the rest retrieved from reference TRBV5-1 and TRBJ1-5, is KAGVTQTPRYLIKTRGQQVTLSCSPISGHRSVSWYQQTPGQGLQFLFEYFSETQRNKGNFPGRFSGRQFSNSRSEMNVSTLELGDSALYLCASSPGTLNQPQHFGDGTRLSIL.